In this sample, the clone carrying this T cell receptor beta chain turned up a few times. Its specificity is not known. The data are from a study of beta chain features in type 1 diabetes. The whole isolated RNA underwent reverse transcription, so sequencing captured expressed TCRB transcripts. Repertoires were generated with immunoSEQ multiplex PCR, while TCRdb's copy carries only in-frame clones and drops some. This sample has around 300,000 clones; 11% to 15% occur once, and the top ten carry 6.7%. The V end lost 6 bases, the J end lost 6 bases, and 9 bases lay between the germline ends. This CDR3 is 11 amino acids long. General study findings and limits: PCR might preferentially amplify shorter templates, equally in patients and controls. In type 1 diabetes patients, VDJ junctions had fewer insertions; deletions at these junctions were more frequent.

This sequence originates from a man aged 30-40 years in good health. This chain links TRBV23-1 with TRBJ2-7; D is unclear. TRBV23-1 is an ORF; its function is uncertain. Sequencing was carried out using central memory CD4+ T cells from blood. CDR3 protein: CASSRNGEQYF. The CDR3 bases are TGCGCCAGCAGCCGCAACGGCGAGCAGTACTTC.